Following are 9 T cell receptor beta chains from one sample sequenced in a study of shared clonotypes between healthy human individuals. This table comes from immunoSEQ multiplex PCR, and its TCRdb copy is limited to in-frame clones, with some not included. The repertoire consists of 600,000 to 750,000 clones, with about 90% occurring once and the leading ten covering more than 30%. Sequences were obtained from memory CD8+ T cells from PBMCs. Sample subset: CD45RO+ cells pooled with CCR7-negative TemRA cells. The receptors stem from a man aged 18-30 years in good health. Some clones in this sample may be carry-over from other donors' samples.

This clone was recorded many times. The chain is built from TRBV9 and TRBJ1-5, with D possibly TRBD1 on 6 matching bases. The CDR3 extends over 15 amino acids. Germline V gene data show CDR1 as SGDLS and CDR2 as YYNGEE. V lost 1 base and J lost 4, with 12 bases in between. The CDR3 spells CASSVSGQRNQPQHF. CDR3 nucleotide sequence: TGTGCCAGCAGCGTATCAGGACAGAGGAATCAGCCCCAGCATTTT.

J is TRBJ1-1 and V is TRBV9, with a possible D match to TRBD1 (6 bases). Germline V gene data show CDR1 as SGDLS and CDR2 as YYNGEE. The V gene lost 0 bases and the J gene lost 5 bases, with 14 bases spanning the gap. The CDR3 spans 15 residues. This CDR3 reads CASSVVSGAVTEAFF. The CDR3 DNA reads as TGTGCCAGCAGCGTAGTTTCAGGGGCGGTTACTGAAGCTTTCTTT. The full variable domain, completed using reference TRBV9 and TRBJ1-1, is DSGVTQTPKHLITATGQRVTLRCSPRSGDLSVYWYQQSLDQGLQFLIQYYNGEERAKGNILERFSAQQFPDLHSELNLSSLELGDSALYFCASSVVSGAVTEAFFGQGTRLTVV.

This chain uses TRBV27 with TRBJ2-2, with 7 bases aligning to TRBD2. The CDR3 has 16 residues. Trimming at V came to 0 bases and at J to 5 bases, leaving 6 bases not matched to a gene. In germline, CDR1 is MNHEY, CDR2 SMNVEV (reference sequence). CDR3 DNA: TGTGCCAGCAGTTTATCCGCGGGAGCGGGGACCGGGGAGCTGTTTTTT. Translating it yields CASSLSAGAGTGELFF.

There are a few counts of this clone. V usage is TRBV14 and J usage is TRBJ1-1, with D tentatively TRBD1 (6 bases). CDR1 is SGHDN, CDR2 FVKESK, per germline. The CDR3 length is 14 residues. Trimming took 1 base from V and 5 from J, leaving 11 bases between them. CDR3 DNA sequence: TGTGCCAGCAGCCAAGCCGGGACATTGACTGAAGCTTTCTTT. Its translation is CASSQAGTLTEAFF.

V is TRBV28 and J is TRBJ2-7; the D gene is possibly TRBD1 (6 bases). V shed 1 base and J shed 5 bases, with 18 bases lying between them. Germline V lookup: CDR1 MDHEN, CDR2 SYDVKM. The CDR3 loop spans 16 amino acids. CDR3 DNA sequence: TGTGCCAGCAGTTTATCGGGACACCTCTTATCTGACGAGCAGTACTTC. Translated: CASSLSGHLLSDEQYF. Together with reference TRBV28 and TRBJ2-7, the CDR3 gives the full variable domain: DVKVTQSSRYLVKRTGEKVFLECVQDMDHENMFWYRQDPGLGLRLIYFSYDVKMKEKGDIPEGYSVSREKKERFSLILESASTNQTSMYLCASSLSGHLLSDEQYFGPGTRLTVT.

The rearrangement links TRBV30 to TRBJ1-5; D possibly corresponds to TRBD1 (5 bases). This CDR3 comprises 18 residues. Germline values: CDR1 GTSNPN, CDR2 SVGIG (reference sequence). Trimming stripped 1 base from V and 1 base from J, with 20 bases between. Written as DNA, the CDR3 is TGTGCCTGGAGTGGCGTGGGGATAAGGACACGAAGCAATCAGCCCCAGCATTTT. The encoded protein is CAWSGVGIRTRSNQPQHF.

The gene calls are TRBV10-3 and TRBJ2-2, with D perhaps TRBD2 (6 bases). Germline V CDR1 and CDR2: ENHRY, SYGVKD. Trimming removed 5 bases from V and 6 bases from J, with 13 bases in between. The CDR3 length is 14 residues. This CDR3 reads CAISFGGAAGELFF. CDR3 in DNA: TGTGCCATCAGTTTTGGCGGGGCGGCCGGGGAGCTGTTTTTT.

This chain connects TRBV27 to TRBJ1-3; a possible D gene is TRBD1 (5 bases). V was clipped by 3 bases and J by 7 bases, with 16 bases between them. Germline loops: CDR1 MNHEY, CDR2 SMNVEV (reference sequence). This CDR3 comprises 15 residues. The CDR3 DNA reads as TGTGCCAGCAGTTTGGCTGGGGCCCTTTGGAACACCATATATTTT. Its translation: CASSLAGALWNTIYF.

The chain is built from TRBV19 and TRBJ1-3; 7 nucleotides line up with TRBD1. This CDR3 has 19 amino acids. V trimming: 5 bases; J trimming: 7 bases; junction bases outside the gene matches: 23. Germline CDR1 reads LNHDA; CDR2 reads SQIVND (reference sequence). In DNA form, the CDR3 reads TGTGCCAGTAGTCTCAACCGCGGGGGGACAGTCCTCTTCGGGAACACCATATATTTT. Amino acid sequence: CASSLNRGGTVLFGNTIYF.